Presented here are 26 T cell receptor beta chains from one specimen sequenced in a study of control samples from healthy donors and cancer patients. The data were produced by immunoSEQ multiplex PCR, yet TCRdb's version contains in-frame clones alone and is incomplete. The repertoire consists of 40,000 to 65,000 clones, with roughly 87% occurring once and the leading ten covering roughly 13%. Specimen: PBMCs. The receptors originated from a man between 60 and 75 years old with head and neck cancer.

This chain joins TRBV2 and TRBJ2-7; 7 bases line up with TRBD1. The CDR3 totals 13 residues. V was clipped by 6 bases and J by 2 bases; unmatched bases: 4. CDR1 is SNHLY, CDR2 FYNNEI, per germline. The CDR3 region is CASRTGKTYEQYF. CDR3 bases: TGTGCCAGCAGGACAGGGAAAACCTACGAGCAGTACTTC.

In its sample, this clone was seen once. This chain connects TRBV19 to TRBJ2-2; the match to TRBD1 covers 7 bases. CDR1 is LNHDA and CDR2 is SQIVND in the germline V gene (reference sequence). The CDR3 totals 17 residues. Trimming removed 5 bases from V and 0 bases from J; junction bases left unmatched: 9. The CDR3 loop is CASSQIPGTANTGELFF. The DNA for the CDR3 is TGTGCCAGTAGTCAAATCCCCGGGACAGCGAACACCGGGGAGCTGTTTTTT.

The chain uses TRBV7-2 and TRBJ2-1, with 7 bases identical to TRBD1. The CDR3 runs to 14 residues. Trimming cost V 0 bases and J 13 bases; bases outside gene matches: 9. Germline V CDR1 and CDR2: SGHTA, FQGNSA. CDR3 region: CASSLASGTELQFF. CDR3 nucleotide sequence: TGTGCCAGCAGCTTAGCTTCCGGGACAGAGTTACAGTTCTTC.

The CDR3 bases are TGTGCCACCAGGGACGGAAATTCACCCCTCCACTTT. Translating gives CATRDGNSPLHF. This rearrangement joins TRBV6-5 to TRBJ1-6; D is possibly TRBD1 (5 bases). The germline V and J ends were trimmed by 10 bases and 7 bases, with 11 bases remaining between them. The CDR3 consists of 12 residues. Germline V gene sequence: CDR1 MNHEY, CDR2 SVGAGI.

The chain joins TRBV9 to TRBJ2-5; TRBD1 aligns across 7 bases. Germline V gives CDR1 SGDLS, CDR2 YYNGEE. The CDR3 length is 15 residues. V lost 4 bases, J lost 2 bases, and 8 bases stayed unmatched. The CDR3, as DNA: TGTGCCAGCAGCCCACCCGGGACAGATCAAGAGACCCAGTACTTC. This sequence encodes CASSPPGTDQETQYF. The full variable domain, in which reference TRBV9 and TRBJ2-5 provide the parts outside the CDR3, is DSGVTQTPKHLITATGQRVTLRCSPRSGDLSVYWYQQSLDQGLQFLIQYYNGEERAKGNILERFSAQQFPDLHSELNLSSLELGDSALYFCASSPPGTDQETQYFGPGTRLLVL.

The rearrangement joins TRBV4-3 to TRBJ2-1, with D perhaps being TRBD1 or TRBD2 (5 bases each). The V end lost 6 bases, the J end lost 0 bases, and 15 bases lay between the germline ends. Per germline, CDR1 LGHNA and CDR2 YSLEER. CDR3 length equals 16 residues. CDR3 in DNA: TGCGCCAGCAGTCAGAGCTGGGGGAGCTCCTACAATGAGCAGTTCTTC. It codes for CASSQSWGSSYNEQFF.

This clone has just a few counts. The chain joins TRBV11-2 to TRBJ2-1; 7 nucleotides agree with TRBD2. Trimming took 6 bases from V and 6 from J; bases not matched to a gene: 2. The CDR3 loop spans 12 amino acids. The germline gives CDR1 SGHAT, CDR2 FQNNGV. The CDR3 DNA sequence: TGTGCCAGCAGGGGACTAAGCAATGAGCAGTTCTTC. Amino acids: CASRGLSNEQFF.

This sequence joins TRBV7-9 and TRBJ2-1; TRBD1 aligns across 7 bases. The germline V gene encodes CDR1 SEHNR and CDR2 FQNEAQ (reference sequence). Germline trimming cut 2 bases from V and 10 bases from J; bases unmatched to any gene: 2. The CDR3 extends over 12 amino acids. The CDR3: CASSLPRGEQFF. As DNA, the CDR3 is TGTGCCAGCAGCTTACCCAGGGGGGAGCAGTTCTTC.

This chain uses TRBV9 with TRBJ1-4, with D possibly being TRBD1 (5 bases). Germline CDR1 and CDR2: SGDLS and YYNGEE. This CDR3 is built from 14 residues. V was shortened by 0 bases and J by 7 bases, with 10 bases between the two germline ends. The CDR3 reads CASSVGGLGEKLFF. DNA of the CDR3: TGTGCCAGCAGCGTAGGGGGACTTGGTGAAAAACTGTTTTTT.

V usage is TRBV11-1 and J usage is TRBJ2-5; no clear D gene. The V gene lost 2 bases and the J gene lost 1 base, with 14 bases spanning the gap. CDR1 and CDR2 (germline): SGHAT, FQDESV (reference sequence). The CDR3 is 16 residues long. CDR3 coding DNA: TGTGCCAGCAGCTTACAGTCTAGTCGGCTCCAAGAGACCCAGTACTTC. Its protein product is CASSLQSSRLQETQYF.

V is TRBV2 and J is TRBJ2-2; no clear D. Trimming cost V 6 bases and J 4 bases, with 12 bases left between them. This CDR3 region has 14 residues. In germline, CDR1 is SNHLY, CDR2 FYNNEI. The CDR3 region has the DNA TGTGCCAGCAGGGCCCGGGCAGCCACCGGGGAGCTGTTTTTT. Translated, it gives CASRARAATGELFF.

J is TRBJ1-4 and V is TRBV7-9; 7 nucleotides line up with TRBD1. The trim removed 1 base at V and 5 bases at J, leaving 4 bases unmatched. The germline gives CDR1 SEHNR, CDR2 FQNEAQ (reference sequence). The CDR3 consists of 15 residues. CDR3 in DNA: TGTGCCAGCAGCTTAGTGGCAGGGGGGAATGAAAAACTGTTTTTT. It translates to CASSLVAGGNEKLFF.

CDR3 sequence: CASSRGQGNTEAFF. The CDR3 DNA reads TGTGCCAGCTCACGTGGACAGGGCAACACTGAAGCTTTCTTT. The chain links TRBV18 to TRBJ1-1, with 8 bases lining up with TRBD1. CDR3 length: 14 amino acids. Looked up from germline, CDR1 is KGHSH and CDR2 is LQKENI. Trimming took 4 bases from V and 2 from J; bases not matched to a gene: 3.

This clone appeared a single time. The gene calls are TRBV5-3 and TRBJ2-7; D is perhaps TRBD1 or TRBD2 (5 bases each). TRBV5-3 is an ORF, with its function uncertain. The CDR3 loop spans 15 amino acids. V lost 0 bases to trimming and J lost 6 bases, with 16 bases between them. CDR3 bases: TGTGCCAGAAGCTTGGGCCCAGGGACCCTCGCCGAGCAGTACTTC. Translation gives CARSLGPGTLAEQYF.

J is TRBJ2-7 and V is TRBV3-1 (or the pseudogene TRBV3-2); D unclear. Looked up from germline, CDR1 is LGHDT and CDR2 is YNNKEL (reference sequence). This CDR3 has 16 residues. Trimming removed 0 bases at V and 0 bases at J, with 12 bases between. In nucleotides, the CDR3 is TGTGCCAGCAGCCAAGATCTGAGTGGGTACTCCTACGAGCAGTACTTC. This codes for CASSQDLSGYSYEQYF.

The CDR3 reads CASSSPFGTGVRGETQYF. As DNA, the CDR3 is TGTGCCAGCAGCTCTCCCTTTGGGACAGGGGTAAGAGGGGAGACCCAGTACTTC. This chain connects TRBV9 to TRBJ2-5, with 10 bases matching TRBD1. V shed 4 bases and J 5 bases; nucleotides not matched to a gene: 17. The CDR3 contains 18 residues. Germline loops: CDR1 SGDLS, CDR2 YYNGEE.

This chain links TRBV19 with TRBJ2-2; 7 nucleotides align to TRBD2. Germline V lookup: CDR1 LNHDA, CDR2 SQIVND (reference sequence). V gave up 11 bases and J gave up 1 base; unmatched junction bases: 10. This CDR3 has 15 amino acids. In DNA form, the CDR3 reads TGTGCCTCCCAAAGACTAGCCCAGAACACCGGGGAGCTGTTTTTT. It codes for CASQRLAQNTGELFF.

The V call is TRBV18, the J call TRBJ1-5; D possibly corresponds to TRBD1 (5 bases). In germline, CDR1 is KGHSH, CDR2 LQKENI. The CDR3 is made up of 16 amino acids. The germline V and J ends were trimmed by 3 bases and 3 bases, with 15 bases remaining between them. In DNA, the CDR3 is TGTGCCAGCTCACCGCGGGGAGTCGGGGCCAATCAGCCCCAGCATTTT. It codes for CASSPRGVGANQPQHF.

This clone was seen only once. This chain links TRBV6-5 with TRBJ1-2; 7 bases agree with TRBD1. Germline CDR1 is MNHEY and CDR2 is SVGAGI. CDR3 size: 14 residues. J gave up 5 bases and V 4 bases, and 7 bases lay outside the gene matches. In nucleotides, the CDR3 is TGTGCCAGCAGTTCTGACAGGGCTGGGTATGGCTACACCTTC. Translating it yields CASSSDRAGYGYTF.

The chain recombines TRBV7-2 with TRBJ2-5; TRBD2 aligns across 7 bases. The CDR3 consists of 16 residues. Germline lookup yields CDR1 SGHTA and CDR2 FQGNSA. The trim removed 7 bases at V and 5 bases at J, leaving 16 bases unmatched. The CDR3 is CASTKSGDYSRETQYF. CDR3 nucleotide sequence: TGTGCCAGCACAAAAAGCGGGGACTACTCAAGGGAGACCCAGTACTTC.

J is TRBJ1-1 and V is TRBV3-1 (or the pseudogene TRBV3-2), with TRBD1 as a possible D gene (5 bases). V was pared by 0 bases and J by 7 bases, with 18 bases between. The CDR3 spans 16 residues. The germline V gene encodes CDR1 LGHDT and CDR2 YNNKEL (reference sequence). Here the CDR3 reads CASSQDLSREGVEAFF. In DNA, the CDR3 is TGTGCCAGCAGCCAAGATCTGTCCAGGGAAGGTGTTGAAGCTTTCTTT.

The chain employs TRBV3-1 (or the pseudogene TRBV3-2) and TRBJ2-7; weak D call: TRBD1 (6 bases). Germline V gene sequence: CDR1 LGHDT, CDR2 YNNKEL (reference sequence). Trimming shortened V by 3 bases and J by 7 bases, and 22 bases separated the two germline ends. There are 16 residues in the CDR3. DNA of the CDR3: TGTGCCAGCAGCCAGCTCACCGGGACACGGACTGGTGAGCAGTACTTC. It codes for CASSQLTGTRTGEQYF.

This chain uses TRBV7-8 with TRBJ2-7; D tentatively reads TRBD1 or TRBD2 (5 bases each). This CDR3 has 16 amino acids. Per germline, CDR1 SGHVS and CDR2 FQNEAQ. Trimming took 1 base from V and 1 from J, leaving 14 bases between them. The CDR3 bases are TGTGCCAGCAGCTTAGATTTGGGGGAATCTTCCTACGAGCAGTACTTC. This codes for CASSLDLGESSYEQYF.

The rearrangement joins TRBV9 to TRBJ1-2; D unresolved. The CDR3 length is 12 residues. Per germline, CDR1 SGDLS and CDR2 YYNGEE. V gave up 0 bases and J gave up 6 bases, with 6 bases separating them. The CDR3 loop reads CASSVDGDGYTF. CDR3 coding DNA: TGTGCCAGCAGCGTAGACGGGGATGGCTACACCTTC.

The chain combines TRBV19 with TRBJ1-5; D possibly corresponds to TRBD1 (6 bases). V shed 6 bases and J shed 7 bases, with 19 bases lying between them. Germline CDR1 reads LNHDA; CDR2 reads SQIVND (reference sequence). The CDR3 sequence is 15 residues long. The CDR3 is CASSPQGNFGQPQHF. CDR3 DNA: TGTGCCAGTAGCCCACAGGGAAACTTCGGACAGCCCCAGCATTTT.

This chain links TRBV6-2 or TRBV6-3 with TRBJ2-7; D is unresolved. This CDR3 is 13 amino acids long. Per germline, CDR1 MNHEY and CDR2 SVGEGT. Trimming stripped 5 bases from V and 3 bases from J, with 11 bases between. CDR3 DNA sequence: TGTGCCAGCAGTGATGAAGCTCACTACGAGCAGTACTTC. It is translated as CASSDEAHYEQYF.